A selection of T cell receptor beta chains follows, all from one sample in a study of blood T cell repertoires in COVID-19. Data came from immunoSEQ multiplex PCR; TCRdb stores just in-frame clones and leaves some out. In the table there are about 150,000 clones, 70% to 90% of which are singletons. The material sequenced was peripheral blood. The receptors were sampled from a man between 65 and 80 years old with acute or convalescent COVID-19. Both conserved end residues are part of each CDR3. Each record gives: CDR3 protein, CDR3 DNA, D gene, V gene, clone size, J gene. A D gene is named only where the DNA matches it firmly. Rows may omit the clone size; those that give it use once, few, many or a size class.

cdr3_aa: CASSQGSSYEQYF
cdr3_nt: TGCGCCAGCAGCCAGGGATCCTCCTACGAGCAGTACTTC
d_call: -
v_call: TRBV5-1
clone_size: -
j_call: TRBJ2-7

cdr3_aa: CASSTGTQSTDTQYF
cdr3_nt: TGTGCCAGCAGCACCGGGACACAGAGCACAGATACGCAGTATTTT
d_call: -
v_call: TRBV9
clone_size: once
j_call: TRBJ2-3

cdr3_aa: CASSEGYRQETQYF
cdr3_nt: TGTGCCAGCAGTGAAGGTTACAGGCAAGAGACCCAGTACTTC
d_call: -
v_call: TRBV6-1
clone_size: -
j_call: TRBJ2-5

cdr3_aa: CASSSKLTGAETQYF
cdr3_nt: TGTGCCAGCAGCTCGAAACTGACAGGGGCAGAGACCCAGTACTTC
d_call: TRBD1
v_call: TRBV11-2
clone_size: -
j_call: TRBJ2-5

cdr3_aa: CASSVAGDGNTIYF
cdr3_nt: TGTGCCAGCAGCGTAGCAGGGGATGGAAACACCATATATTTT
d_call: -
v_call: TRBV9
clone_size: -
j_call: TRBJ1-3

cdr3_aa: CASSIRLATTNEQFF
cdr3_nt: TGTGCCAGTAGTATTCGACTAGCAACGACGAATGAGCAGTTCTTC
d_call: TRBD2
v_call: TRBV19
clone_size: -
j_call: TRBJ2-1

cdr3_aa: CASSYSQGNQPQHF
cdr3_nt: TGTGCCAGCAGTTACAGCCAGGGCAATCAGCCCCAGCATTTT
d_call: -
v_call: TRBV6-2/TRBV6-3
clone_size: -
j_call: TRBJ1-5

cdr3_aa: CASWYRGEQYF
cdr3_nt: TGTGCCAGCTGGTACAGGGGCGAGCAGTACTTC
d_call: TRBD1
v_call: TRBV6-6
clone_size: few
j_call: TRBJ2-7

cdr3_aa: CASSHLPPGGAEAFF
cdr3_nt: TGCGCCAGCAGCCACCTACCGCCGGGGGGGGCTGAAGCTTTCTTT
d_call: -
v_call: TRBV4-3
clone_size: -
j_call: TRBJ1-1

cdr3_aa: CASSQGHSKEPQHF
cdr3_nt: TGTGCCAGCAGCCAGGGACATAGTAAGGAGCCCCAGCATTTT
d_call: -
v_call: TRBV3-1/TRBV3-2
clone_size: -
j_call: TRBJ1-5

cdr3_aa: CATSDLTLAGGYNEQFF
cdr3_nt: TGTGCCACCAGTGATTTGACACTAGCGGGGGGCTACAATGAGCAGTTCTTC
d_call: TRBD2
v_call: TRBV24-1
clone_size: -
j_call: TRBJ2-1

cdr3_aa: CASSLRGPGLLFF
cdr3_nt: TGTGCCAGCAGTTTAAGGGGGCCAGGTTTGCTGTTTTTT
d_call: TRBD1
v_call: TRBV28
clone_size: -
j_call: TRBJ1-4

cdr3_aa: CASSLKGPTQYF
cdr3_nt: TGTGCCAGCAGTTTAAAGGGGCCTACGCAGTATTTT
d_call: -
v_call: TRBV28
clone_size: -
j_call: TRBJ2-3

cdr3_aa: CASSPFGPTAQHF
cdr3_nt: TGTGCCAGCAGCCCCTTTGGTCCTACGGCCCAGCATTTT
d_call: -
v_call: TRBV7-8
clone_size: -
j_call: TRBJ1-5

cdr3_aa: CASSSRDRVSGANVLTF
cdr3_nt: TGTGCCAGTAGTTCCCGCGACAGGGTCTCTGGGGCCAACGTCCTGACTTTC
d_call: TRBD1
v_call: TRBV19
clone_size: once
j_call: TRBJ2-6

cdr3_aa: CASTGVAGENNEQFF
cdr3_nt: TGTGCCAGCACCGGTGTAGCGGGAGAAAACAATGAGCAGTTCTTC
d_call: TRBD2
v_call: TRBV7-2
clone_size: -
j_call: TRBJ2-1

cdr3_aa: CASSSEGQGTGYTF
cdr3_nt: TGTGCCAGCAGCTCCGAAGGACAGGGGACCGGCTACACCTTC
d_call: TRBD1
v_call: TRBV7-2
clone_size: -
j_call: TRBJ1-2

cdr3_aa: CASSLGRGTYEQYF
cdr3_nt: TGTGCCAGCAGCTTAGGCAGGGGGACCTACGAGCAGTACTTC
d_call: TRBD1
v_call: TRBV7-2
clone_size: -
j_call: TRBJ2-7

cdr3_aa: CASSLKTGGTSTDTQYF
cdr3_nt: TGTGCCAGCAGCTTAAAGACAGGGGGAACCAGCACAGATACGCAGTATTTT
d_call: TRBD1
v_call: TRBV11-3
clone_size: -
j_call: TRBJ2-3

cdr3_aa: CASSVGQVPYEQYF
cdr3_nt: TGTGCCAGCAGCGTCGGACAGGTCCCCTACGAGCAGTACTTC
d_call: TRBD1
v_call: TRBV9
clone_size: many
j_call: TRBJ2-7